The clone carrying this T cell receptor beta chain has a handful of counts. Antigen: not known. This sample was included in a study of identical twins. The study's findings and limits: High-abundance cord blood beta clonotypes had fewer insertions; memory repertoires showed none.

Addition of a universal primer site occurred through template switching, and cDNA carried unique molecular identifiers. Each CDR3 protein is one row after TCRdb ran MiXCR on the 5' RACE reads. Seen here are 460,000 or so distinct CDR3 sequences, 14% observed once, and the top ten hold about 0.54%. The sample also formed part of further work on yellow fever vaccine responses in identical twins.

The TCR sequence derives from a woman between 18 and 29 years old in good health. Specimen: CD4+ T cells sorted from blood.

CDR3 in amino acids: CASSLGVQDSADTQYF. In DNA form, the CDR3 reads TGTGCCAGCAGCTTAGGTGTCCAGGATAGCGCAGATACGCAGTATTTT. The chain employs TRBV7-9 and TRBJ2-3; the D gene is possibly TRBD2 (5 bases). Germline assignment: CDR1 SEHNR and CDR2 FQNEAQ (reference sequence). The V end was cut by 1 base, the J end by 4 bases, with 15 bases between. The CDR3 contains 16 residues.